The 15 T cell receptor beta chains below come from one sample, sequenced in a study of T cells in Graves' hyperthyroidism and ophthalmopathy. There were TCR beta CDR3 regions amplified from RNA transcripts. Using the HTBI primer set, a first-round RT-PCR was run on the TCR CDR3. TCRdb ran MiXCR on the multiplex PCR reads and lists one entry per CDR3 protein. The profile shows about 350,000 distinct CDR3 sequences, roughly 14% of them singletons. The sequencing input was blood. All receptors derive from a woman aged 30 to 39 with Graves' hyperthyroidism.

This chain uses TRBV3-1 with TRBJ1-4; no clear D. Trimming left V 0 bases short and J 8 bases short, with 13 bases between. The CDR3 has 15 residues. The V gene's germline CDR1 is LGHDT and CDR2 YNNKEL (reference sequence). CDR3 nucleotides: TGTGCCAGCAGCCAAGATACCGGGTTGAGAGAAAAACTGTTTTTT. It is translated as CASSQDTGLREKLFF.

This clonotype was recorded many times. This chain connects TRBV20-1 to TRBJ2-7, with 12 bases aligning to TRBD2. The CDR3 has 13 residues. Germline CDR1 is DFQATT and CDR2 is SNEGSKA (reference sequence). V lost 6 bases and J lost 5; bases outside the gene matches: 5. CDR3 sequence reads: CSATSGRNHEQYF. The CDR3, as DNA: TGCAGTGCAACTAGCGGGAGGAACCACGAGCAGTACTTC.

This clonotype was seen only a few times. The rearrangement links TRBV29-1 to TRBJ2-7, with 8 bases fitting TRBD2. This CDR3 is built from 12 residues. Germline V gene data show CDR1 as SQVTM and CDR2 as ANQGSEA. V was pared by 4 bases and J by 9 bases, with 8 bases of the junction left unmatched. The CDR3 protein is CSVASGGWGQYF. The CDR3 DNA follows: TGCAGCGTTGCTTCGGGAGGGTGGGGGCAGTACTTC.

At least ten counts were recorded for this clonotype. The chain uses TRBV24-1 and TRBJ1-5, with 12 positions matching TRBD1. V was clipped by 7 bases and J by 6 bases; unmatched bases: 9. CDR1 and CDR2 (germline): KGHDR, SFDVKD. This CDR3 has 16 amino acids. The CDR3 sequence: CATSHGGQGAGQPQHF. The CDR3 nucleotides read TGTGCCACCAGCCACGGGGGACAGGGGGCAGGTCAGCCCCAGCATTTT.

The chain employs TRBV6-2 or TRBV6-3 and TRBJ1-1; D may be TRBD1 (6 bases). There are 15 residues in the CDR3. The germline V and J ends were trimmed by 6 bases and 0 bases, with 14 bases remaining between them. Germline V gene data show CDR1 as MNHEY and CDR2 as SVGEGT. CDR3 coding DNA: TGTGCCAGCAGATCAGGGGAGGACCTGAACACTGAAGCTTTCTTT. As protein: CASRSGEDLNTEAFF.

This clonotype was seen a handful of times. The V gene is TRBV7-6, the J gene TRBJ1-1; a weak D match, TRBD1 (5 bases). Trimming pared 1 base from V and 1 base from J, leaving 10 bases between. The CDR3 has 15 amino acids. CDR1 SGHVS and CDR2 FNYEAQ come from the germline V gene. CDR3 bases: TGTGCCAGCAGCTTAGTGGCAGGGTCGAACACTGAAGCTTTCTTT. Amino acid sequence: CASSLVAGSNTEAFF.

Only a few counts were recorded for this clonotype. The rearrangement links TRBV7-8 to TRBJ2-5; D not certain. Trimming stripped 5 bases from V and 2 bases from J, with 15 bases between. The CDR3 extends over 15 amino acids. In germline, CDR1 is SGHVS, CDR2 FQNEAQ. The chain's CDR3 is CASSPQGRQQETQYF. Here the CDR3 DNA reads TGTGCCAGCAGCCCTCAAGGACGGCAACAAGAGACCCAGTACTTC.

The chain employs TRBV28 and TRBJ2-1; the match to TRBD1 covers 12 bases. CDR1 is MDHEN, CDR2 SYDVKM, per germline. The J segment lost 9 bases and the V segment lost 5 bases, leaving 8 bases of the junction unmatched. This CDR3 comprises 15 residues. This CDR3 is CASSGAGQGAREQFF. CDR3 coding DNA: TGTGCCAGCAGTGGAGCGGGACAGGGGGCGCGTGAGCAGTTCTTC.

This clonotype was seen more than once but under ten times. The V gene is TRBV30, the J gene TRBJ1-5, with D uncertain. Germline CDR1 reads GTSNPN; CDR2 reads SVGIG (reference sequence). The CDR3 runs 13 residues. V was trimmed by 5 bases and J by 1 base, leaving 9 bases between them. The DNA of the CDR3 is TGTGCCTGGGGGGTCCGAAGCAATCAGCCCCAGCATTTT. This sequence encodes CAWGVRSNQPQHF.

This clonotype was observed at least ten times. The chain carries TRBV20-1 and TRBJ2-7, with 14 positions matching TRBD2. The CDR3 consists of 15 residues. The germline V gene has CDR1 DFQATT and CDR2 SNEGSKA (reference sequence). The J segment lost 1 base and the V segment lost 6 bases, leaving 5 bases of the junction unmatched. The CDR3 nucleotides are TGCAGTGCAACTGGGACTAGCGGGAGATCCTACGAGCAGTACTTC. Protein: CSATGTSGRSYEQYF.

This clonotype was found many times. This chain links TRBV19 with TRBJ1-5; 9 nucleotides line up with TRBD1. Unmatched junction bases numbered 12, after V lost 3 bases and J lost 6 bases. This CDR3 contains 17 residues. Germline V gives CDR1 LNHDA, CDR2 SQIVND (reference sequence). The CDR3 coding sequence is TGTGCCAGTAGTATGGGACAGGGCTTCGACGGTCGTCAGCCCCAGCATTTT. This encodes CASSMGQGFDGRQPQHF.

The V call is TRBV12-3 or TRBV12-4, the J call TRBJ1-1; D perhaps matches TRBD1 (5 bases). The V and J ends lost 3 bases and 1 base respectively, with 12 bases between them. The CDR3 runs 15 residues. The CDR3 protein is CASSLVAGTNTEAFF. The DNA of the CDR3 is TGTGCCAGCAGTTTGGTCGCAGGGACGAACACTGAAGCTTTCTTT.

This clonotype was counted between two and nine times. The chain employs TRBV20-1 and TRBJ1-5; 9 bases match TRBD1. V shed 1 base, J shed 0 bases, and the junction held 10 bases outside the gene matches. Looked up from germline, CDR1 is DFQATT and CDR2 is SNEGSKA (reference sequence). The CDR3 loop spans 18 amino acids. CDR3 residues: CSARVGSGQGYSNQPQHF. In DNA, the CDR3 is TGCAGTGCTAGAGTGGGTTCGGGACAGGGATATAGCAATCAGCCCCAGCATTTT.

This clonotype came up a few times. The rearrangement links TRBV28 to TRBJ1-4; TRBD1 matches at 11 bases. Trimming took 6 bases from V and 5 from J; bases not matched to a gene: 2. Per germline, CDR1 MDHEN and CDR2 SYDVKM. The CDR3 extends over 14 amino acids. The CDR3 here is CASSRTGGNEKLFF. CDR3 coding DNA: TGTGCCAGCAGCCGGACAGGGGGCAATGAAAAACTGTTTTTT.

This clonotype was observed at least ten times. V and J are TRBV28 and TRBJ2-5; the match to TRBD1 covers 9 bases. CDR3 size: 17 residues. J lost 4 bases, V lost 5 bases, and 14 bases had no gene match. The V gene's germline CDR1 is MDHEN and CDR2 SYDVKM. The CDR3: CASSGQGQGLSRETQYF. CDR3 in DNA: TGTGCCAGCAGTGGACAGGGGCAAGGATTGAGCCGAGAGACCCAGTACTTC.